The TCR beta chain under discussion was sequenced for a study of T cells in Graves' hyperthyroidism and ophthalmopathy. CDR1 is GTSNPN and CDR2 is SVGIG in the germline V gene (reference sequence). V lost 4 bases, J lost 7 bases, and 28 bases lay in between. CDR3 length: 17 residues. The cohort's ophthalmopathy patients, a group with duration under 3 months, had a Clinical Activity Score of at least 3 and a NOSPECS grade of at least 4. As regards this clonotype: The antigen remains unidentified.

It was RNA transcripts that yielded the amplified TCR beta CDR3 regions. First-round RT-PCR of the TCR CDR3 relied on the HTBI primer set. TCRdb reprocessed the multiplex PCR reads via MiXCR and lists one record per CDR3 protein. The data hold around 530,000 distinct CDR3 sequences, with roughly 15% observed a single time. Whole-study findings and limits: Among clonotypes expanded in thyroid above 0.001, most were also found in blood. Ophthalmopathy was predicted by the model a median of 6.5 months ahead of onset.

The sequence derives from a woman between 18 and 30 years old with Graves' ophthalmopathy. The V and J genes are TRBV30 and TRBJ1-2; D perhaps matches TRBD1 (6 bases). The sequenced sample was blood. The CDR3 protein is CAWNHQGLRGADGGYTF. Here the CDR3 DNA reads TGTGCCTGGAACCACCAAGGACTGAGGGGGGCAGATGGTGGCTACACCTTC.